A selection of T cell receptor beta chains follows, all from one sample in a study of long-term antiretroviral therapy in people with HIV. The protocol was immunoSEQ multiplex PCR, while the TCRdb copy is restricted to in-frame clones and leaves out a portion. The profile shows around 30,000 clones, approximately 94% of them singletons. This sample comprised unsorted PBMCs, obtained about 7.4 years after starting antiretroviral therapy. The receptors were gathered from a man between 45 and 60 years old with HIV. The CDR3 runs from the conserved cysteine through the conserved F or W. A D gene is named only where the DNA matches it firmly. Clone size is stated in some rows and not others, as once, few, many or a class when expanded.

j_gene: TRBJ2-6; abundance: NA; v_gene: TRBV6-1; d_gene: NA; CDR3aa: CASSPNRGFPVLTF; CDR3nt: TGTGCCAGCAGTCCGAACCGGGGATTCCCGGTCCTGACTTTC
j_gene: TRBJ2-7; abundance: NA; v_gene: TRBV19; d_gene: TRBD1; CDR3aa: CASSIGQGTPAYF; CDR3nt: TGTGCCAGTAGTATTGGACAGGGGACTCCGGCGTACTTC
j_gene: TRBJ1-4; abundance: NA; v_gene: TRBV30; d_gene: NA; CDR3aa: CAWSRSGEKLFF; CDR3nt: TGTGCCTGGAGTAGATCGGGGGAAAAACTGTTTTTT
j_gene: TRBJ1-3; abundance: NA; v_gene: TRBV9; d_gene: TRBD1; CDR3aa: CASNLNRGPSSGNTIYF; CDR3nt: TGTGCCAGTAACCTTAACAGGGGACCCTCCTCTGGAAACACCATATATTTT
j_gene: TRBJ2-3; abundance: NA; v_gene: TRBV29-1; d_gene: NA; CDR3aa: CSVGLRDTQYF; CDR3nt: TGCAGCGTTGGTCTGCGAGATACGCAGTATTTT
j_gene: TRBJ1-1; abundance: NA; v_gene: TRBV7-8; d_gene: NA; CDR3aa: CASSFSVNTEAFF; CDR3nt: TGTGCCAGCAGCTTTTCAGTGAACACTGAAGCTTTCTTT
j_gene: TRBJ2-7; abundance: NA; v_gene: TRBV4-2; d_gene: TRBD2; CDR3aa: CASSRSGGSYEQYF; CDR3nt: TGTGCCAGCAGCCGGAGCGGGGGATCCTACGAGCAGTACTTC
j_gene: TRBJ1-1; abundance: NA; v_gene: TRBV7-9; d_gene: NA; CDR3aa: CASRERGNTEAFF; CDR3nt: TGTGCCAGCAGGGAGCGAGGGAACACTGAAGCTTTCTTT
j_gene: TRBJ2-7; abundance: once; v_gene: TRBV28; d_gene: NA; CDR3aa: CASSTTRGVYEQYF; CDR3nt: TGTGCCAGCAGCACGACGAGAGGGGTCTACGAGCAGTACTTC
j_gene: TRBJ2-3; abundance: few; v_gene: TRBV27; d_gene: TRBD2; CDR3aa: CASSFARLAGGSTDTQYF; CDR3nt: TGTGCCAGCAGTTTCGCTAGACTAGCGGGGGGAAGCACAGATACGCAGTATTTT
j_gene: TRBJ1-3; abundance: NA; v_gene: TRBV6-1; d_gene: TRBD1; CDR3aa: CAGPDRGGGNTIYF; CDR3nt: TGTGCCGGCCCGGACAGGGGAGGTGGAAACACCATATATTTT
j_gene: TRBJ2-3; abundance: NA; v_gene: TRBV30; d_gene: TRBD2; CDR3aa: CAWSVGGGADTQYF; CDR3nt: TGTGCCTGGAGTGTTGGGGGGGGAGCAGATACGCAGTATTTT
j_gene: TRBJ2-1; abundance: NA; v_gene: TRBV4-3; d_gene: TRBD2; CDR3aa: CASSPLAGGNNEQFF; CDR3nt: TGCGCCAGCAGCCCCTTAGCGGGGGGAAACAATGAGCAGTTCTTC
j_gene: TRBJ1-2; abundance: NA; v_gene: TRBV7-2; d_gene: NA; CDR3aa: CASSQTGGPATNYGYTF; CDR3nt: TGTGCCAGCAGCCAAACCGGGGGGCCGGCAACTAACTATGGCTACACCTTC
j_gene: TRBJ1-5; abundance: NA; v_gene: TRBV5-5; d_gene: TRBD1; CDR3aa: CASSWTGDQPQHF; CDR3nt: TGTGCCAGCAGCTGGACAGGGGATCAGCCCCAGCATTTT
j_gene: TRBJ1-1; abundance: medium-sized; v_gene: TRBV5-6; d_gene: NA; CDR3aa: CASSLMGAPEAFF; CDR3nt: TGTGCCAGCAGCTTGATGGGGGCTCCTGAAGCTTTCTTT
j_gene: TRBJ1-4; abundance: NA; v_gene: TRBV27; d_gene: TRBD1; CDR3aa: CASSNRGGSEKLFF; CDR3nt: TGTGCCAGCAGCAACAGGGGGGGGAGTGAAAAACTGTTTTTT
j_gene: TRBJ2-7; abundance: NA; v_gene: TRBV30; d_gene: NA; CDR3aa: CAWSLGGGGYEQYF; CDR3nt: TGTGCCTGGAGCCTGGGAGGTGGGGGCTACGAGCAGTACTTC
j_gene: TRBJ1-2; abundance: NA; v_gene: TRBV7-2; d_gene: TRBD1; CDR3aa: CASSWGQTTNYGYTF; CDR3nt: TGTGCCAGCAGCTGGGGACAGACAACTAACTATGGCTACACCTTC
j_gene: TRBJ1-1; abundance: NA; v_gene: TRBV29-1; d_gene: NA; CDR3aa: CSVEVGRETEAFF; CDR3nt: TGCAGCGTTGAGGTGGGGAGGGAAACTGAAGCTTTCTTT
j_gene: TRBJ2-2; abundance: NA; v_gene: TRBV9; d_gene: TRBD2; CDR3aa: CASSVAQRGDGELFF; CDR3nt: TGTGCCAGCAGCGTAGCTCAGCGGGGGGACGGGGAGCTGTTTTTT
j_gene: TRBJ2-7; abundance: NA; v_gene: TRBV11-2; d_gene: TRBD1; CDR3aa: CASSPLKRTGAYEQYF; CDR3nt: TGTGCCAGCAGCCCCCTAAAAAGGACAGGGGCCTACGAGCAGTACTTC
j_gene: TRBJ2-6; abundance: NA; v_gene: TRBV9; d_gene: TRBD1; CDR3aa: CASSGYLRGKGANVLTF; CDR3nt: TGTGCCAGCAGCGGCTATCTCAGGGGGAAGGGGGCCAACGTCCTGACTTTC
j_gene: TRBJ2-2; abundance: NA; v_gene: TRBV4-3; d_gene: NA; CDR3aa: CASSPVRDWNTGELFF; CDR3nt: TGCGCCAGCAGCCCGGTCCGGGACTGGAACACCGGGGAGCTGTTTTTT
j_gene: TRBJ2-3; abundance: NA; v_gene: TRBV7-9; d_gene: TRBD1; CDR3aa: CASSPWGTGSGDTQYF; CDR3nt: TGTGCCAGCAGCCCCTGGGGGACAGGGAGCGGGGATACGCAGTATTTT
j_gene: TRBJ1-2; abundance: NA; v_gene: TRBV6-6; d_gene: NA; CDR3aa: CASILGDTTNYGYTF; CDR3nt: TGTGCCAGCATCTTAGGGGACACCACTAACTATGGCTACACCTTC
j_gene: TRBJ1-5; abundance: once; v_gene: TRBV18; d_gene: TRBD1; CDR3aa: CASSPSAGGGQPQHF; CDR3nt: TGTGCCAGCTCACCATCCGCAGGGGGTGGTCAGCCCCAGCATTTT
j_gene: TRBJ2-3; abundance: NA; v_gene: TRBV29-1; d_gene: TRBD1; CDR3aa: CSAPRTGTADTQYF; CDR3nt: TGCAGCGCCCCGAGGACAGGGACAGCAGATACGCAGTATTTT
j_gene: TRBJ2-7; abundance: once; v_gene: TRBV7-9; d_gene: NA; CDR3aa: CASSLQGTSDEQYF; CDR3nt: TGTGCCAGCAGCTTACAGGGGACATCGGACGAGCAGTACTTC
j_gene: TRBJ2-2; abundance: NA; v_gene: TRBV5-8; d_gene: NA; CDR3aa: CASSLQGYTGELFF; CDR3nt: TGTGCCAGCAGCCTACAGGGCTACACCGGGGAGCTGTTTTTT
j_gene: TRBJ1-1; abundance: NA; v_gene: TRBV7-9; d_gene: NA; CDR3aa: CASSFDGNTEAFF; CDR3nt: TGTGCCAGCAGCTTTGACGGGAACACTGAAGCTTTCTTT
j_gene: TRBJ2-2; abundance: NA; v_gene: TRBV27; d_gene: TRBD2; CDR3aa: CASSSDRVAGGPGELFF; CDR3nt: TGTGCCAGCAGTTCTGACAGGGTAGCGGGGGGGCCCGGGGAGCTGTTTTTT
j_gene: TRBJ2-7; abundance: once; v_gene: TRBV2; d_gene: NA; CDR3aa: CASRKQGAEQYF; CDR3nt: TGTGCCAGCAGGAAACAGGGAGCCGAGCAGTACTTC
j_gene: TRBJ2-3; abundance: NA; v_gene: TRBV25-1; d_gene: TRBD2; CDR3aa: CASSGSSGGFADTQYF; CDR3nt: TGTGCCAGCAGTGGTTCTAGCGGGGGGTTCGCAGATACGCAGTATTTT
j_gene: TRBJ2-7; abundance: NA; v_gene: TRBV2; d_gene: NA; CDR3aa: CATKRAVTAYEQYF; CDR3nt: TGTGCTACCAAACGGGCGGTCACCGCCTACGAGCAGTACTTC
j_gene: TRBJ1-1; abundance: NA; v_gene: TRBV6-5; d_gene: TRBD1; CDR3aa: CASSYSTGVGVTEASF; CDR3nt: TGTGCCAGCAGTTACTCCACAGGGGTTGGCGTCACTGAAGCTTCCTTT
j_gene: TRBJ1-5; abundance: NA; v_gene: TRBV7-6; d_gene: NA; CDR3aa: CASSLSRNQPQHF; CDR3nt: TGTGCCAGCAGCTTATCAAGGAATCAGCCCCAGCATTTT
j_gene: TRBJ2-3; abundance: NA; v_gene: TRBV27; d_gene: NA; CDR3aa: CASSDRTDTQYF; CDR3nt: TGTGCCAGCAGCGACCGCACAGATACGCAGTATTTT
j_gene: TRBJ1-5; abundance: NA; v_gene: TRBV6-1; d_gene: NA; CDR3aa: CASSEMEDQPQHF; CDR3nt: TGTGCCAGCAGTGAAATGGAAGATCAGCCCCAGCATTTT
j_gene: TRBJ2-5; abundance: NA; v_gene: TRBV7-7; d_gene: TRBD1; CDR3aa: CASSLAGGSVQETQYF; CDR3nt: TGTGCCAGCAGCTTGGCAGGGGGCTCTGTCCAAGAGACCCAGTACTTC
j_gene: TRBJ1-1; abundance: NA; v_gene: TRBV10-1; d_gene: NA; CDR3aa: CASSEGFGMNTEAFF; CDR3nt: TGCGCCAGCAGTGAAGGCTTCGGGATGAACACTGAAGCTTTCTTT
j_gene: TRBJ2-3; abundance: NA; v_gene: TRBV5-1; d_gene: TRBD2; CDR3aa: CASSRGGPLADTQYF; CDR3nt: TGCGCCAGCAGCCGCGGGGGTCCCCTCGCAGATACGCAGTATTTT
j_gene: TRBJ2-3; abundance: NA; v_gene: TRBV10-3; d_gene: NA; CDR3aa: CAISESDSGDTQYF; CDR3nt: TGTGCCATCAGTGAGTCCGACTCAGGGGATACGCAGTATTTT
j_gene: TRBJ1-6; abundance: NA; v_gene: TRBV7-8; d_gene: TRBD1; CDR3aa: CASSPQGGNSPLHF; CDR3nt: TGTGCCAGCAGCCCCCAGGGGGGGAATTCACCCCTCCACTTT
j_gene: TRBJ2-7; abundance: NA; v_gene: TRBV29-1; d_gene: TRBD1; CDR3aa: CSVGGQDSYEQYF; CDR3nt: TGCAGCGTTGGTGGACAGGACTCCTACGAGCAGTACTTC
j_gene: TRBJ2-2; abundance: NA; v_gene: TRBV10-3; d_gene: TRBD1; CDR3aa: CAISGTGGSGELFF; CDR3nt: TGTGCCATCAGTGGGACAGGGGGCAGCGGGGAGCTGTTTTTT
j_gene: TRBJ1-6; abundance: NA; v_gene: TRBV30; d_gene: NA; CDR3aa: CAWISSYNSPLHF; CDR3nt: TGTGCCTGGATTAGCTCCTATAATTCACCCCTCCACTTT